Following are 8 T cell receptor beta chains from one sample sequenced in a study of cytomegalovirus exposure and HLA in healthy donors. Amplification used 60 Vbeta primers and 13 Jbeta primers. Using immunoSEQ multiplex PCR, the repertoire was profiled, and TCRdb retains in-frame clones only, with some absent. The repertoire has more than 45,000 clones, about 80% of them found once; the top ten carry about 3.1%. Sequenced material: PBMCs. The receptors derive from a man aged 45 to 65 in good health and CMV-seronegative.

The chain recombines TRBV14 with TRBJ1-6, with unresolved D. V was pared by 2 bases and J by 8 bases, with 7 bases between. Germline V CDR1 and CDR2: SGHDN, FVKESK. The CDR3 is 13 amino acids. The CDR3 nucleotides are TGTGCCAGCAGCCAATCGACATATTCACCCCTCCACTTT. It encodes CASSQSTYSPLHF.

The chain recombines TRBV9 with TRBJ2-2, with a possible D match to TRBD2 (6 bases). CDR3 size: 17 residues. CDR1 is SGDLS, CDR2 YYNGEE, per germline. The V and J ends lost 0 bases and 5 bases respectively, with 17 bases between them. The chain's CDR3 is CASSVEKAGGGTGELFF. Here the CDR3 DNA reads TGTGCCAGCAGCGTAGAGAAAGCGGGTGGGGGTACCGGGGAGCTGTTTTTT.

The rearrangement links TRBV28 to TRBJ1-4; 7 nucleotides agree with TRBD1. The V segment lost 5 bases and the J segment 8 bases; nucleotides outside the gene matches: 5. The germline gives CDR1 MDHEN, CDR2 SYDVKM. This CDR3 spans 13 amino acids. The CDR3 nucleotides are TGTGCCAGCAGTACAGGGGTTCGAGAAAAACTGTTTTTT. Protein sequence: CASSTGVREKLFF.

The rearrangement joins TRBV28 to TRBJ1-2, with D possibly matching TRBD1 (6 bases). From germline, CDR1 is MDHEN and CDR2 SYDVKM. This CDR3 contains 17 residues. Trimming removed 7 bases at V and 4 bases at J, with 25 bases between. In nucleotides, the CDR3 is TGTGCCAGCACGGCGGGGGGGGCGCTGGGTAAAGGCTATGGCTACACCTTC. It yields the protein CASTAGGALGKGYGYTF.

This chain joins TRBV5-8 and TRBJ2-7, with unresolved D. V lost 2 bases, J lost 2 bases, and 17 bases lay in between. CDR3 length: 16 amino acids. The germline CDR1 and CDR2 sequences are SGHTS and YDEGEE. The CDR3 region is CASSFFPLQRPYEQYF. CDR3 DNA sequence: TGTGCCAGCAGCTTTTTTCCCCTACAGAGACCCTACGAGCAGTACTTC.

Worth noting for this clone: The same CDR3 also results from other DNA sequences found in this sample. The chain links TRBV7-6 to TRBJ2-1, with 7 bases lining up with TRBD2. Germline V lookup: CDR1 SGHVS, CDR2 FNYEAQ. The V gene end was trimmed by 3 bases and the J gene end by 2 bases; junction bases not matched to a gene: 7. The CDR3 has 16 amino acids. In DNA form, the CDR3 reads TGTGCCAGCAGCTTTCGGACCAGCGGGGCCTACAATGAGCAGTTCTTC. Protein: CASSFRTSGAYNEQFF.

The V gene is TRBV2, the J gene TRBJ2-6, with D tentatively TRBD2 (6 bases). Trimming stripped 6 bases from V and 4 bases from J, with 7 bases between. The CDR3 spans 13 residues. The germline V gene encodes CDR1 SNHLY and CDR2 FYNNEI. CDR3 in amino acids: CASRRDGANVLTF. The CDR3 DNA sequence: TGTGCCAGCAGGCGGGACGGGGCCAACGTCCTGACTTTC.

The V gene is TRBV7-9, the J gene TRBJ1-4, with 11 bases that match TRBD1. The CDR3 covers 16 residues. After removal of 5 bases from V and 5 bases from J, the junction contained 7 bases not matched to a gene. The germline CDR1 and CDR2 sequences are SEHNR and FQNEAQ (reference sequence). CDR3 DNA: TGTGCCAGCAGCCCGGGACAGGGGGAGTTCAATGAAAAACTGTTTTTT. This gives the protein CASSPGQGEFNEKLFF.